This T cell receptor beta chain was captured by sequencing in a study of cytomegalovirus exposure and HLA in healthy donors. Study overall: The roughly 120 validation repertoires and the approximately 630 first-cohort repertoires shared a platform, a later analysis reported. Regarding the study as a whole: It was about 180 TCR beta chains that were listed as cytomegalovirus-associated. Published work reported that the classifier diagnosed cytomegalovirus status with high specificity and sensitivity.

A word on this clone: The antigen is not known.

Germline V lookup: CDR1 SEHNR, CDR2 FQNEAQ (reference sequence). The length of the CDR3 is 15 residues. The V and J ends lost 3 bases and 6 bases respectively, with 17 bases between them. TCRdb keeps only in-frame clones here, not all; method: immunoSEQ multiplex PCR. The sample consists of 140,000 or so clones, approximately 90% of them appearing once. The chain couples TRBV7-9 to TRBJ1-1; possibly TRBD1 for D (6 bases). Sequencing used PBMCs. The source is a woman under 40 in good health and CMV-seropositive. In DNA, the CDR3 is TGTGCCAGCAGCTTTAGTTTTTCGGGGGGCGCTGAAGCTTTCTTT. Protein: CASSFSFSGGAEAFF.